These T cell receptor beta chains were read from a single sample in a study of spatial heterogeneity in lung cancer. TCRdb re-derived calls from the 5' RACE reads in MiXCR, one entry per CDR3 protein. The data show around 4,000 distinct CDR3 sequences, with roughly 8% seen just once and about an eighth held by the top ten. Sequences were derived from lung tumor tissue, sampled at surgery. The receptors here all came from a male donor with early-stage non-small cell lung cancer. CDR3s include the opening cysteine and the closing phenylalanine or tryptophan. D genes are given only for firm matches. Clone size is given for some rows only: seen once, a few or many times, or a class if the clone is expanded.

TRBV9,TRBD2,medium-sized,TRBJ2-5,TGTGCCAGCAGCCCCTCCGGACTAGCGGTTGAGACCCAGTACTTC,CASSPSGLAVETQYF
TRBV27,.,.,TRBJ2-7,TGTGCCAGCAGCTCCGCCCCCTACGAGCAGTACTTC,CASSSAPYEQYF
TRBV11-2,.,many,TRBJ2-5,TGTGCCAGCAGCTTAAGAGGGAGGTACCAAGAGACCCAGTACTTC,CASSLRGRYQETQYF
TRBV15,.,.,TRBJ2-3,TGTGCCACCAGCGTTAGTACAGATACGCAGTATTTT,CATSVSTDTQYF
TRBV4-3,.,.,TRBJ2-1,TGCGCCAGCAGCCAAGAAAGCGAAAGCGATGAGCAGTTCTTC,CASSQESESDEQFF
TRBV7-8,.,medium-sized,TRBJ2-5,TGTGCCAGCAGCTTACCTAGCAGTGAGACCCAGTACTTC,CASSLPSSETQYF
TRBV7-2,.,medium-sized,TRBJ1-1,TGTGCCAGCACCACCCCGTCCCAGAAGATGAACACTGAAGCTTTCTTT,CASTTPSQKMNTEAFF
TRBV28,.,medium-sized,TRBJ1-4,TGTGCCAGCAAGAATGAAGCCGGAAAACTGTTTTTT,CASKNEAGKLFF
TRBV29-1,.,few,TRBJ2-5,TGCAGCGTGGGAAGGGAGACCCAGTACTTC,CSVGRETQYF
TRBV6-1,.,once,TRBJ1-1,TGTGCCAGCAGTGAAGATAGGGGAGACACTGAAGCTATCTTT,CASSEDRGDTEAIF
TRBV7-3,.,medium-sized,TRBJ2-1,TGTGCCAGCAGCTCTGGTGGGCCCAATGAGCAGTTCTTC,CASSSGGPNEQFF
TRBV4-2,TRBD2,medium-sized,TRBJ2-2,TGTGCCAGCAGCCAAGATGCAGCGGGGGGCACCGGGGAGCTGTTTTTT,CASSQDAAGGTGELFF
TRBV12-3/TRBV12-4,.,many,TRBJ1-5,TGTGCCAGCAATATACAGGGACTGTTAAGCAATCAGCCCCAGCATTTT,CASNIQGLLSNQPQHF
TRBV10-3,.,many,TRBJ2-3,TGTGCCAACGGCCTGGGAGGCGCAGATACGCAGTATTTT,CANGLGGADTQYF
TRBV18,.,many,TRBJ2-3,TGTGCCAGCTCACTACGGGATACGCAGTATTTT,CASSLRDTQYF
TRBV12-3/TRBV12-4,.,few,TRBJ1-5,TGTGCCAGCGGGGGGGGAATTAGCAATCAGCCCCAGCATTTT,CASGGGISNQPQHF
TRBV30,.,medium-sized,TRBJ2-6,TGTGCCTGGGAAGGCGGCTCTGGGGCCAACGTCCTGACTTTC,CAWEGGSGANVLTF
TRBV10-3,TRBD2,.,TRBJ2-5,TGTGCCATCAGTACTACTAGCGGGGGGGCCAAGGAGACCCAGTACTTC,CAISTTSGGAKETQYF
TRBV29-1,.,many,TRBJ1-1,TGCAGCTGTGGGCGGGGGCCCGAAGCTTTCTTT,CSCGRGPEAFF
TRBV18,.,many,TRBJ1-4,TGTGCCAGCGGCCGTACGGGCGCGGGTCATGAAAAACTGTTTTTT,CASGRTGAGHEKLFF
TRBV20-1,TRBD2,many,TRBJ2-7,TGCAGTGCTACGAGCGGGGGATTGTACGAGCAGTACTTC,CSATSGGLYEQYF
TRBV12-3/TRBV12-4,.,medium-sized,TRBJ1-3,TGTGCCAGCAGAGATATAAGGGCTGGAAACACCATATATTTT,CASRDIRAGNTIYF
TRBV7-3,.,medium-sized,TRBJ1-1,TGTGCCAGCAGCTTACCCCCCGACACTGAAGCTTTCTTT,CASSLPPDTEAFF
TRBV11-2,TRBD2,large,TRBJ2-3,TGTGCCAGCAGATCGGCTGCGGGGGGCACAGATACGCAGTATTTT,CASRSAAGGTDTQYF
TRBV7-2,.,medium-sized,TRBJ2-7,TGTGCCAGCAGCCCCGCCGGGGCACACGAGCAGTACTTC,CASSPAGAHEQYF
TRBV27,.,few,TRBJ2-7,TGTGCCAGCAGTTCAAATTACAAACGTTCGGGATCCTACGAGCAGTACTTC,CASSSNYKRSGSYEQYF
TRBV6-1,.,.,TRBJ1-2,TGTGCCAGCAGCGAAACCGCTGACAGGTTACTTGGCTACACCTTC,CASSETADRLLGYTF
TRBV11-2,.,many,TRBJ2-4,TGTGCCAGCAGCTTTCGGACAGAAGCCAAAAACATTCAGTACTTC,CASSFRTEAKNIQYF
TRBV6-1,.,many,TRBJ1-2,TGTGCGGTCCAAGACTATGGCTACACCTTC,CAVQDYGYTF
TRBV7-2,TRBD2,medium-sized,TRBJ2-3,TGTGCCAGCGGCATACCGATGGCGGGAGGGCATACGCAGTATTTT,CASGIPMAGGHTQYF
TRBV6-6,TRBD2,medium-sized,TRBJ2-5,TGTGCCAGCAGTTATTCTAGCGGGGAGACCCAGTACTTC,CASSYSSGETQYF
TRBV6-5,TRBD1,medium-sized,TRBJ2-5,TGTGCCAGCCGCAAGACAGGGGCCCAAGAGACCCAGTACTTC,CASRKTGAQETQYF
TRBV20-1,.,medium-sized,TRBJ2-4,TGCAGTGTACTTCGGACCCCTAAAAACATTCAGTACTTC,CSVLRTPKNIQYF
TRBV12-3/TRBV12-4,.,medium-sized,TRBJ2-5,TGTGCCAGCAGTTTAGGCCCGGGGACCAACTTCAAGACCCAGTACTTC,CASSLGPGTNFKTQYF
TRBV7-2,.,medium-sized,TRBJ2-3,TGTGCCAGCAGCTTAGGCGGATGGTCCGATACGCAGTATTTT,CASSLGGWSDTQYF
TRBV20-1,TRBD2,medium-sized,TRBJ2-7,TGCAGTGCGTGGACTAGCGGGGGGCAGTACTTC,CSAWTSGGQYF
TRBV7-2,.,medium-sized,TRBJ2-5,TGTGCCAGCAGCTTAAAAGGAAGGGGGGAGACCCAGTACTTC,CASSLKGRGETQYF
TRBV7-2,TRBD1,many,TRBJ2-7,TGTGCCAGCAGCCGGGACAGGCAGGAGCAGTACTTC,CASSRDRQEQYF
TRBV7-2,.,medium-sized,TRBJ2-1,TGTGCCAGCAGCTTAGTGGGGGCCCCCTACAATGAGCAGTTCTTC,CASSLVGAPYNEQFF
TRBV2,.,.,TRBJ2-5,TGTGCCAGCAGTGTTCAGGGTCACCAAGAGACCCAGTACTTC,CASSVQGHQETQYF
TRBV2,TRBD2,medium-sized,TRBJ2-7,TGTGCCAGCAGCGGACTAGCGGTGGAGTACTACGAGCAGTACTTC,CASSGLAVEYYEQYF
TRBV6-2/TRBV6-3,.,medium-sized,TRBJ1-5,TGTGCCAGCAGTTCCCCCGGGATGGGTCAGCCCCAGCATTTT,CASSSPGMGQPQHF